This T cell receptor (beta chain) was identified during a study of human T cells and chemical hapten exposure (TCRdb year 2021). Turning to the overall study: For sensitization, 2% DPC in acetone was applied to a roughly 2 cm by roughly 2 cm area of upper inner arm skin. Throughout the approximately 23-week study period, patients were also given weekly therapeutic DPC doses on the scalp. Patch testing was done on the upper back using Finn chambers containing 0.01% DPC, and results were scored after 6 days according to International Contact Dermatitis Research Group standards. Alopecia areata with under or over 50% scalp involvement, alopecia totalis and alopecia universalis were represented in the patient cohort, which was mostly female. Libraries were combined into a pool for sequencing, and differences in TCR yield between samples came mainly from small differences in library volumes within the pool. In alopecia patients, the study followed how the peripheral blood TCR repertoire changed in vivo over primary and secondary sensitization to diphenylcyclopropenone (DPC), a hapten. Blood samples were taken from patients before sensitization (week 0) and then at 2, 6 and about 24 weeks after DPC sensitization. For TCR sequencing, blood came from some 31 alopecia patients at anywhere from one to four time points (pre-sensitization, 2, 6 and 24 weeks).

The method was RACE. For sequencing, a NextSeq 500 was employed. During library preparation, unique molecular identifiers were attached to individual cDNA molecules so that TCRs could be counted quantitatively and reproducibly. From each blood RNA sample, both TCR alpha and TCR beta chains were sequenced. For the original study's pipeline: A median of roughly 99,000 TCRs per sample was observed, with a range of 23,224 to 690,600. V, J and CDR3 annotation of the TCR reads was performed with the Decombinator software suite. For the PS versus PT1 abundance plots, all samples were subsampled to the same number of TCRs (28,000). TCRs were defined as expanded if absent before sensitization and observed at least eight times at the 2-week time point. TCRdb reprocessed the public reads (quality trimming at Q25 with fastp, clone calling with MiXCR) and kept in-frame beta chains. Entries that share a CDR3 protein sequence are merged under the most common genes and DNA. TCRdb's processing, not the authors', yielded these V and J calls. In this sample the table shows more than 55,000 distinct CDR3 sequences, approximately 10% of which occur a single time. The top ten clones comprise 3% to 4.5% of the sample.

In the paper's terms, the time point label means: pre-sensitization, week 0. The treatment or condition label on this specimen signifies: therapeutic diphenylcyclopropenone sensitization with weekly scalp DPC. At every patch-test visit, the blood draw took place before the patch test was put on. Patients were considered eligible if aged 18 to 70, diagnosed with alopecia and deemed suitable for DPC therapy, and patients were excluded if pregnant. Total RNA was extracted from unfractionated whole blood collected in Tempus Blood RNA tubes. The CDR3 runs 14 amino acids, cysteine and phenylalanine included. Only CDR3 DNA remains: 42 bases, in frame from the first base. The germline V and J ends show losses of 3 bases and 4 bases respectively, and no gene match explains 5 bases of the junction. CDR1 and CDR2 are drawn from the germline V gene (reference sequence): MNHEY, SMNVEV. Summary of the overall study and its limitations: Significantly more large CDR3 similarity clusters were formed by expanded TCRs than by pre-sensitization or healthy control sets, consistent with antigen-driven responses. Patch test score was positively correlated with the number of PT1 expanded TCRs, with significance at thresholds 8, 16 and 32 but not at 4. Because all patients had alopecia, a presumed autoimmune disease, the immune response of the patients might differ from that of healthy individuals. The number of TCRs above 1 in 1000 frequency did not change with DPC sensitization; there was no evidence of global repertoire structure alterations. Repeated subsampling changed both the strength of the expansion versus patch-test correlation and the threshold at which that correlation became significant.

In this sample, this clonotype turned up a few times. The antigen this receptor binds is unknown. No base quality information exists; no much larger clone differs at one position. This clonotype was obtained from a woman in her thirties or forties with alopecia areata. Some clones in this sample may be carry-over from other donors' samples. The sequencing used whole blood, collected in connection with sensitization to the hapten diphenylcyclopropenone (DPC). The chain uses TRBV27 and TRBJ1-2, with 7 bases aligning to TRBD1. The nucleotides are TGTGCCAGCAGTTTGATAGGGGGCGGCTATGGCTACACCTTC. This yields the protein CASSLIGGGYGYTF.